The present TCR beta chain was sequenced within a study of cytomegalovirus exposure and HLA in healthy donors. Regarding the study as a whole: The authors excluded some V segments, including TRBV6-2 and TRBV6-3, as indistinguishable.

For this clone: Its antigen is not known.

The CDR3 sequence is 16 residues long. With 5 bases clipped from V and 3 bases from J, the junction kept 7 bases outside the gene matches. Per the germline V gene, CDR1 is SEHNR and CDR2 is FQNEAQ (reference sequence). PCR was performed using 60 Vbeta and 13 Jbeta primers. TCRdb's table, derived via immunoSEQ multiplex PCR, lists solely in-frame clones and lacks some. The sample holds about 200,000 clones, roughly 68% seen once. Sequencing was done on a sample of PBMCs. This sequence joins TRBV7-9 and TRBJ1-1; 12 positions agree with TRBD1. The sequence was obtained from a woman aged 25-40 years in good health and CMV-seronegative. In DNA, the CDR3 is TGTGCCAGCAGCCCGGGGACAGGGGGCCCGGACACTGAAGCTTTCTTT. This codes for CASSPGTGGPDTEAFF.